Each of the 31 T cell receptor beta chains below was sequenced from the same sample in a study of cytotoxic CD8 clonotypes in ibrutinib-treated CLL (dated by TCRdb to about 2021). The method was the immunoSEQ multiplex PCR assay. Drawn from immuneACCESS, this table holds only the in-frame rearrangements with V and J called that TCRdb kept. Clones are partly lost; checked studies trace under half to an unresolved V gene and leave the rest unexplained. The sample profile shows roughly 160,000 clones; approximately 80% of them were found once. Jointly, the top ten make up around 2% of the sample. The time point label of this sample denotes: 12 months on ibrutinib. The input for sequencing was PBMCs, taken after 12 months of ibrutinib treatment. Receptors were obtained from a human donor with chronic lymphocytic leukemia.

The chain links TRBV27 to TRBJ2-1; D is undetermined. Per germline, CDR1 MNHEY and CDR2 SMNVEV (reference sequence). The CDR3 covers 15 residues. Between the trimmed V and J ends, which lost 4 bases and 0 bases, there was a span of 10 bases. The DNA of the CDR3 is TGTGCCAGCAGTTCCCTAGGTAGCTCCTACAATGAGCAGTTCTTC. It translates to CASSSLGSSYNEQFF.

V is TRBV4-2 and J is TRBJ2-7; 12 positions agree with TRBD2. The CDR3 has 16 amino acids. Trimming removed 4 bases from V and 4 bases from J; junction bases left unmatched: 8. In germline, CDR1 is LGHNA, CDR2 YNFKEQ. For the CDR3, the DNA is TGTGCCAGCAGCCCGCTACTAGCGGGAGGAACTTACGAGCAGTACTTC. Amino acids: CASSPLLAGGTYEQYF.

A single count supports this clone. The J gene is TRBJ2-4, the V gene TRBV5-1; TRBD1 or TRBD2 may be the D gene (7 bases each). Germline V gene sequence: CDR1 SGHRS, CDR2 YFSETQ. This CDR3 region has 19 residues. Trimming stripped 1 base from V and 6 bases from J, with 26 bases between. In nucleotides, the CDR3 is TGCGCCAGCAGCTTGAGTGGAGTGTCCGCCCAGGGGGGGCGAAACATTCAGTACTTC. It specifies CASSLSGVSAQGGRNIQYF.

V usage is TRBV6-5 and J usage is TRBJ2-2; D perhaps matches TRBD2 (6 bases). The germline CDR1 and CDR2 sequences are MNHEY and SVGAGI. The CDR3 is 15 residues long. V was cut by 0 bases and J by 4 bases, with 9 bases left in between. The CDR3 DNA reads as TGTGCCAGCAGTTACTCGGGGGGTTCCACCGGGGAGCTGTTTTTT. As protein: CASSYSGGSTGELFF.

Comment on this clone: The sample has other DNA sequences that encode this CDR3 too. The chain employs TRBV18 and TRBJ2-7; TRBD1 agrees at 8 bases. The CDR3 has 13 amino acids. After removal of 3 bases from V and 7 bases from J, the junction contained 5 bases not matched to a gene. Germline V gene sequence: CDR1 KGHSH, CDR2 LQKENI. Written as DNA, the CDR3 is TGTGCCAGCTCACCGGACAGGGCGGGGGAGCAGTACTTC. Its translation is CASSPDRAGEQYF.

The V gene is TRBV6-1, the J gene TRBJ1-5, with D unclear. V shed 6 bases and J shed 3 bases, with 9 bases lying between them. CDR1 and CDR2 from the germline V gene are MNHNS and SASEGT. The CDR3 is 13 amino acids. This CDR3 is CASRPDINQPQHF. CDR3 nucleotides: TGTGCCAGCAGACCCGACATCAATCAGCCCCAGCATTTT.

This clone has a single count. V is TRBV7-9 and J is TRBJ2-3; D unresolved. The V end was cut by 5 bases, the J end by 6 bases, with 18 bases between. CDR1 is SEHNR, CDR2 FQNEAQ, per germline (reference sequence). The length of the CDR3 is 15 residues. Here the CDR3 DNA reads TGTGCCAGCAGCCCCCCGACCGCCCTGGGGGATACGCAGTATTTT. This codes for CASSPPTALGDTQYF.

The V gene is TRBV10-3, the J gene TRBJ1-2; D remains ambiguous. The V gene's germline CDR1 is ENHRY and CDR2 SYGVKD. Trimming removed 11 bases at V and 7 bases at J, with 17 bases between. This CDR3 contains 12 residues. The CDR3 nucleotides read TGTGCCGTCCCTGCGGGGAACGCTGGCTACACCTTC. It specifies CAVPAGNAGYTF.

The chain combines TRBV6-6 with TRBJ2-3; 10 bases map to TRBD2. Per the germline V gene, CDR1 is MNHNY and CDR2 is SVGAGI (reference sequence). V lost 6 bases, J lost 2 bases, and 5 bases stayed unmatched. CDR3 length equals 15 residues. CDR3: CASSRLAGYTDTQYF. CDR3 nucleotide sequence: TGTGCCAGCAGCCGACTAGCGGGTTACACAGATACGCAGTATTTT.

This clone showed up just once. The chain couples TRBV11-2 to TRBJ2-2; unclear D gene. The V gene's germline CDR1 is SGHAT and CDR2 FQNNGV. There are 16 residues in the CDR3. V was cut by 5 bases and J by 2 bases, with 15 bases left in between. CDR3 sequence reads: CASSPSRNTNTGELFF. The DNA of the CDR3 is TGTGCCAGCAGCCCAAGCAGGAACACCAACACCGGGGAGCTGTTTTTT.

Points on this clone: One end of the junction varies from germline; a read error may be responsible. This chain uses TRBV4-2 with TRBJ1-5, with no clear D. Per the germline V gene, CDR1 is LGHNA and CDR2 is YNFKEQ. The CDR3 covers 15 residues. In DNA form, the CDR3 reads TGTGCCAGCAGCGAAGATATCGGGGGCAATCAGCCCCAGCATTTT. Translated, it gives CASSEDIGGNQPQHF.

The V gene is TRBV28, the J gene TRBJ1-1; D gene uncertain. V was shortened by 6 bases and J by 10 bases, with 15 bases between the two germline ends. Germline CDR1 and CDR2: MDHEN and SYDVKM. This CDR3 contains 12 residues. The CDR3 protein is CASSLRFQLAFF. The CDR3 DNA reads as TGTGCCAGCAGCCTCCGTTTTCAGCTAGCTTTCTTT.

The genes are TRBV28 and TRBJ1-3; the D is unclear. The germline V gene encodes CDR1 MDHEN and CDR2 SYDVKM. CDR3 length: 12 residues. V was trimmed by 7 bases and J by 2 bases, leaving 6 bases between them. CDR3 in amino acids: CASMGTGNTIYF. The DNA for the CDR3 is TGTGCCAGCATGGGTACTGGAAACACCATATATTTT. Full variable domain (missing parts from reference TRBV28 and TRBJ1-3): DVKVTQSSRYLVKRTGEKVFLECVQDMDHENMFWYRQDPGLGLRLIYFSYDVKMKEKGDIPEGYSVSREKKERFSLILESASTNQTSMYLCASMGTGNTIYFGEGSWLTVV.

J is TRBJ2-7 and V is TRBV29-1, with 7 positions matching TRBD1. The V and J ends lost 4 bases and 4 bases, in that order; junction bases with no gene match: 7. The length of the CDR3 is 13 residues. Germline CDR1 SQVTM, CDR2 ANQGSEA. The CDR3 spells CSVVWTGLYEQYF. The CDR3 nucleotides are TGCAGCGTTGTTTGGACAGGCCTATACGAGCAGTACTTC.

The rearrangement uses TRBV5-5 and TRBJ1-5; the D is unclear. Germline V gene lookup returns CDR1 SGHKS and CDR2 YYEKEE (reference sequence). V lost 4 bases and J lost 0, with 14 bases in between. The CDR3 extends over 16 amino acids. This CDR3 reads CASSARALYSNQPQHF. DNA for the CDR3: TGTGCCAGCAGCGCGCGGGCCCTCTATAGCAATCAGCCCCAGCATTTT.

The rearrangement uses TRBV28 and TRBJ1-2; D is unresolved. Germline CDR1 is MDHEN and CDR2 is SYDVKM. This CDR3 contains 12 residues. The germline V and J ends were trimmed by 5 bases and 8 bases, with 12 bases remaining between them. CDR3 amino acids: CASSATSEGYTF. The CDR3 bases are TGTGCCAGCAGTGCTACCTCCGAGGGCTACACCTTC.

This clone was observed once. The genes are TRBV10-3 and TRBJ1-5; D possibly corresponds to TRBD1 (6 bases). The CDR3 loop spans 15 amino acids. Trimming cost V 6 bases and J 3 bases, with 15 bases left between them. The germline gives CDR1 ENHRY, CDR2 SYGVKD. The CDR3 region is CAISGDRLTNQPQHF. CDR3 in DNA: TGTGCCATCAGCGGTGACAGGTTGACCAATCAGCCCCAGCATTTT.

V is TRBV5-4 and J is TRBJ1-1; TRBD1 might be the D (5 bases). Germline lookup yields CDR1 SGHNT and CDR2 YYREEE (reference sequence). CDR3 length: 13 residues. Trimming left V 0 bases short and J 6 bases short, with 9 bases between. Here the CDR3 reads CASSLAGLAEAFF. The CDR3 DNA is TGTGCCAGCAGCTTGGCAGGGCTCGCTGAAGCTTTCTTT.

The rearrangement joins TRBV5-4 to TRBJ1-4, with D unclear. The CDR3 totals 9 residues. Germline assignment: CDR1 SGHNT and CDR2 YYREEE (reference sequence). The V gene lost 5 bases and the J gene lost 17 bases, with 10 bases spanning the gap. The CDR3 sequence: CASRFFEFF. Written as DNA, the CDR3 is TGTGCCAGCAGGTTCTTCGAATTTTTT.

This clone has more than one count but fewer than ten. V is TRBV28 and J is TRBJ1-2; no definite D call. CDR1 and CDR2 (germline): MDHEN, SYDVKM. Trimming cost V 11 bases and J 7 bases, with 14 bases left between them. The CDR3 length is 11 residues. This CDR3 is CAASTRAGYTF. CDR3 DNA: TGTGCCGCCTCAACACGTGCTGGCTACACCTTC.

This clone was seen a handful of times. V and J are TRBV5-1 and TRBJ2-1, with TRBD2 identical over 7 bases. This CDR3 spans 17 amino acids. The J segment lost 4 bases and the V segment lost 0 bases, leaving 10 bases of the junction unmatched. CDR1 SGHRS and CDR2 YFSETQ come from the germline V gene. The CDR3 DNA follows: TGCGCCAGCAGCTTGGGTCTCGCTAGCGGCCAATACAATGAGCAGTTCTTC. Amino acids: CASSLGLASGQYNEQFF.

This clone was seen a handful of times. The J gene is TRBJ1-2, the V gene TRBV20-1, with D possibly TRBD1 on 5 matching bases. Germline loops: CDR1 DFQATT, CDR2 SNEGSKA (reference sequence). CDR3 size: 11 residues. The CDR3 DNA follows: TGCAGCCAACCCCAGGGCAATGGCTACACCTTC. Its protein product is CSQPQGNGYTF.

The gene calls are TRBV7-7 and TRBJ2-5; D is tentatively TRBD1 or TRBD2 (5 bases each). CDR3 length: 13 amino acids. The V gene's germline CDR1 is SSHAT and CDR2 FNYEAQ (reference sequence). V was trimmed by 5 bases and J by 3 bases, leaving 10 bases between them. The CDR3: CASSLGTEETQYF. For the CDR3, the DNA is TGTGCCAGCAGCCTCGGGACCGAAGAGACCCAGTACTTC.

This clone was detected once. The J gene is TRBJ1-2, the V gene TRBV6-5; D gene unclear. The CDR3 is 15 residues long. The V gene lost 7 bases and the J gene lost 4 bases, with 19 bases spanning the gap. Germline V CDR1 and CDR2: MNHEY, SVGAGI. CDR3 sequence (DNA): TGTGCCAGCACCCTCACTCGGCCCTGGGGCTATGGCTACACCTTC. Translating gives CASTLTRPWGYGYTF.

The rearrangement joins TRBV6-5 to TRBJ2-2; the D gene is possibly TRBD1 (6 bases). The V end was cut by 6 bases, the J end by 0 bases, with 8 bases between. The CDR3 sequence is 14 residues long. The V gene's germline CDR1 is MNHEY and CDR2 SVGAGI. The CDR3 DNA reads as TGTGCCAGCAGACGGACAGCGAACACCGGGGAGCTGTTTTTT. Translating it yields CASRRTANTGELFF.

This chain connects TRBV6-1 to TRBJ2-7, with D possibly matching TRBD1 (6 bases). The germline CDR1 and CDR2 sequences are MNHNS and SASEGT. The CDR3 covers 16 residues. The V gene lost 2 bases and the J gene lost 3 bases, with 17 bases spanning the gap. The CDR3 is CASSETYDRPLYEQYF. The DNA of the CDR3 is TGTGCCAGCAGTGAAACTTATGACAGGCCCCTCTACGAGCAGTACTTC.

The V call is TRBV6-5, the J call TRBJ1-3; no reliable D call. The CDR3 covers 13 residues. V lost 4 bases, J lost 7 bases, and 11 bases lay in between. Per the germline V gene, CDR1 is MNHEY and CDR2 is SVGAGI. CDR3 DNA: TGTGCCAGCAGTTCGACCAGAATCAACACCATATATTTT. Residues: CASSSTRINTIYF.

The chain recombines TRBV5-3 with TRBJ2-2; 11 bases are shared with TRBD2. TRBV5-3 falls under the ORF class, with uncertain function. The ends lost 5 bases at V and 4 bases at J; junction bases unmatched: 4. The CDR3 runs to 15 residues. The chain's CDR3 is CARRGTSGSTGELFF. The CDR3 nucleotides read TGTGCCAGAAGAGGGACTAGCGGTTCCACCGGGGAGCTGTTTTTT.

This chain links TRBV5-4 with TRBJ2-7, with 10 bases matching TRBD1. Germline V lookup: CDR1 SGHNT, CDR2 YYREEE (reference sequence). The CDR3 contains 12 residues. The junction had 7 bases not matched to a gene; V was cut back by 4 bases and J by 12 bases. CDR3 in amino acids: CASSTGTGVLYF. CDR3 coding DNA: TGTGCCAGCAGCACCGGGACAGGGGTTTTGTACTTC.

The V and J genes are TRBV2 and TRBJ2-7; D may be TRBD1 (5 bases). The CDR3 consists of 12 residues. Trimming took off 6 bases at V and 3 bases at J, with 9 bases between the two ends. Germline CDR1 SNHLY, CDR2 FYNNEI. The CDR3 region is CASRVTVYEQYF. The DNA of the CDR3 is TGTGCCAGCAGGGTGACAGTCTACGAGCAGTACTTC.

This CDR3 is CASSLGGGVYEQYF. DNA for the CDR3: TGTGCCAGCAGCTTGGGTGGGGGAGTTTACGAGCAGTACTTC. This chain links TRBV5-4 with TRBJ2-7; D possibly matches TRBD1 or TRBD2 (5 bases each). This CDR3 comprises 14 residues. Trimming shortened V by 0 bases and J by 4 bases, and 11 bases separated the two germline ends. The germline gives CDR1 SGHNT, CDR2 YYREEE (reference sequence).